Sequencing of this T cell receptor (beta chain) was carried out in a study of blood T cell repertoires in COVID-19. The Seattle patients, enrolled during active infection, were followed longitudinally. This table comes from immunoSEQ multiplex PCR, and its TCRdb copy is limited to in-frame clones, with some not included. The sample gives 50,000 to 60,000 clones, about nine tenths of which show up once; roughly 3.6% is in the top ten. Sequencing was done on a sample of peripheral blood. The TCR originated in a man in his forties or fifties with COVID-19, enrolled during active disease.

The CDR3 here is CASSQEAASSYYEQYF. CDR3 nucleotides: TGCGCCAGCAGCCAAGAAGCTGCTAGCAGCTACTACGAGCAGTACTTC. V usage is TRBV4-1 and J usage is TRBJ2-7; D perhaps matches TRBD2 (5 bases). This CDR3 is 16 amino acids long. Germline V gives CDR1 MGHRA, CDR2 YSYEKL. Trimming removed 0 bases at V and 3 bases at J, with 15 bases between.